By share, the clone carrying this T cell receptor beta chain counts as medium-sized. The CDR3 covers 13 residues. Germline CDR1 is SGHRS and CDR2 is YFSETQ. V shed 4 bases and J shed 5 bases, with 10 bases lying between them. The data derive from a study of cytomegalovirus exposure and HLA in healthy donors. PCR involved 60 Vbeta and 13 Jbeta primers. The repertoire was sequenced with immunoSEQ multiplex PCR; TCRdb's copy has only in-frame clones and lacks some. This sample carries 130,000 to 150,000 clones, approximately 80% of them seen once, and the ten largest clones take about 10%. This clonotype was obtained from a woman in her 50s in good health and CMV-seropositive. Sequenced input: PBMCs. This chain connects TRBV5-1 to TRBJ2-4; D is unclear. The DNA of the CDR3 is TGCGCCAGCAGCATCGGCACAGAAAACATTCAGTACTTC. Translating it yields CASSIGTENIQYF.